A selection of T cell receptor beta chains follows, all from one sample in a study of blood T cell repertoires in COVID-19. The method was immunoSEQ multiplex PCR; TCRdb's version includes in-frame clones alone and lacks a portion of them. The sample has tens of thousands of clones, over 75% seen once; the top ten hold less than 15%. Sequencing input: peripheral blood. These receptors were obtained from a man aged 65-85 years with active or convalescent COVID-19. Each CDR3 is given with its conserved first and last residue. Fields, in order: V gene, clone size, D gene, J gene, CDR3 protein, CDR3 DNA. D genes are given only for firm matches. Clone sizes are given selectively: once, few, many, or a class where the clone is expanded.

V: TRBV7-2; size: -; D: -; J: TRBJ1-1; CDR3: CASSVQGTAEAFF; DNA: TGTGCCAGCAGTGTTCAGGGGACGGCTGAAGCTTTCTTT
V: TRBV9; size: -; D: -; J: TRBJ2-3; CDR3: CASSVWGVADTQYF; DNA: TGTGCCAGCAGCGTCTGGGGGGTAGCAGATACGCAGTATTTT
V: TRBV19; size: -; D: -; J: TRBJ1-5; CDR3: CASSRPGRNRNQPQHF; DNA: TGTGCCAGTAGTCGACCCGGGAGGAATCGCAATCAGCCCCAGCATTTT
V: TRBV5-1; size: -; D: -; J: TRBJ2-1; CDR3: CASSQGTVYNEQFF; DNA: TGCGCCAGCAGCCAGGGGACGGTTTACAATGAGCAGTTCTTC
V: TRBV29-1; size: -; D: TRBD2; J: TRBJ2-2; CDR3: CSVGEGSTGELFF; DNA: TGCAGCGTTGGGGAGGGTTCCACCGGGGAGCTGTTTTTT
V: TRBV6-6; size: few; D: -; J: TRBJ2-7; CDR3: CASSSLYEQYF; DNA: TGTGCCAGCAGCTCACTCTACGAGCAGTACTTC
V: TRBV5-6; size: -; D: -; J: TRBJ1-5; CDR3: CASSLGGRGQPQHF; DNA: TGTGCCAGCAGCTTGGGTGGCAGGGGTCAGCCCCAGCATTTT
V: TRBV5-1; size: -; D: TRBD1; J: TRBJ1-2; CDR3: CASSQTTGNYGYTF; DNA: TGCGCCAGCAGCCAAACGACAGGGAATTATGGCTACACCTTC
V: TRBV10-3; size: -; D: -; J: TRBJ1-1; CDR3: CAIRPMGGTEAFF; DNA: TGTGCCATCAGGCCCATGGGGGGAACTGAAGCTTTCTTT
V: TRBV18; size: once; D: -; J: TRBJ1-3; CDR3: CASSPWAAAGDYSGNTIYF; DNA: TGTGCCAGCTCACCATGGGCCGCGGCAGGGGACTACTCTGGAAACACCATATATTTT
V: TRBV7-2; size: -; D: TRBD1; J: TRBJ1-2; CDR3: CASSVRTGGAYGYTF; DNA: TGTGCCAGCAGCGTTCGAACAGGGGGAGCGTATGGCTACACCTTC
V: TRBV7-9; size: -; D: TRBD2; J: TRBJ2-3; CDR3: CASSPRLAGASTDTQYF; DNA: TGTGCCAGCAGCCCTCGACTAGCGGGGGCATCCACAGATACGCAGTATTTT
V: TRBV29-1; size: -; D: -; J: TRBJ1-1; CDR3: CSVVPSTGRTTEAFF; DNA: TGCAGCGTTGTCCCCTCGACAGGACGAACTACTGAAGCTTTCTTT
V: TRBV18; size: -; D: TRBD1; J: TRBJ1-4; CDR3: CASSLLLPGQSNEKLFF; DNA: TGTGCCAGCTCACTTCTTCTACCGGGACAGTCTAATGAAAAACTGTTTTTT
V: TRBV18; size: -; D: TRBD1; J: TRBJ2-7; CDR3: CASSPIDRDEQYF; DNA: TGTGCCAGCTCACCTATTGACAGGGACGAGCAGTACTTC
V: TRBV20-1; size: -; D: -; J: TRBJ1-5; CDR3: CSASIADYQPQHF; DNA: TGCAGTGCTAGTATTGCAGATTATCAACCCCAGCATTTT
V: TRBV18; size: -; D: -; J: TRBJ1-2; CDR3: CASSPQVQGHYGYTF; DNA: TGTGCCAGCTCACCCCAGGTGCAGGGCCACTATGGCTACACCTTC
V: TRBV4-2; size: -; D: -; J: TRBJ2-5; CDR3: CASSQTTSGGWGETQYF; DNA: TGTGCCAGCAGCCAGACCACCTCGGGGGGCTGGGGAGAGACCCAGTACTTC
V: TRBV5-6; size: -; D: -; J: TRBJ2-5; CDR3: CASSSRTNPRETQYF; DNA: TGTGCCAGCAGTTCCAGAACCAACCCAAGAGAGACCCAGTACTTC
V: TRBV20-1; size: few; D: TRBD2; J: TRBJ2-7; CDR3: CSASNPGLAISYEQYF; DNA: TGCAGTGCTAGTAACCCGGGACTAGCGATCTCCTACGAGCAGTACTTC
V: TRBV7-9; size: -; D: -; J: TRBJ1-5; CDR3: CASSRGPSGNQPQHF; DNA: TGTGCCAGCAGCAGGGGTCCCTCGGGGAATCAGCCCCAGCATTTT
V: TRBV24-1; size: -; D: -; J: TRBJ2-2; CDR3: CATSDRASGELFF; DNA: TGTGCCACCAGTGACCGAGCCTCGGGGGAGCTGTTTTTT
V: TRBV2; size: -; D: TRBD2; J: TRBJ2-7; CDR3: CASRISGAVYEQYF; DNA: TGTGCCAGCAGAATTAGCGGGGCGGTCTACGAGCAGTACTTC
V: TRBV7-9; size: -; D: TRBD1; J: TRBJ1-6; CDR3: CASLGDSNSPLHF; DNA: TGTGCCTCTCTCGGGGACAGTAATTCACCCCTCCACTTT
V: TRBV7-2; size: -; D: TRBD2; J: TRBJ2-3; CDR3: CASSMGLAGPQDTQYF; DNA: TGTGCCAGCAGCATGGGACTAGCGGGCCCCCAAGATACGCAGTATTTT
V: TRBV7-3; size: -; D: TRBD2; J: TRBJ2-1; CDR3: CASSSLAGGYNEQFF; DNA: TGTGCCAGCAGCTCCCTAGCGGGGGGGTACAATGAGCAGTTCTTC
V: TRBV4-2; size: -; D: -; J: TRBJ1-6; CDR3: CASSQDPDRHYNSPLHF; DNA: TGTGCCAGCAGCCAAGATCCGGACAGACACTATAATTCACCCCTCCACTTT
V: TRBV29-1; size: -; D: TRBD1; J: TRBJ2-3; CDR3: CSVDDRGTDTQYF; DNA: TGCAGCGTTGATGACAGGGGCACAGATACGCAGTATTTT
V: TRBV5-1; size: -; D: TRBD2; J: TRBJ2-5; CDR3: CASSEGLAAETQYF; DNA: TGCGCCAGCAGCGAGGGACTAGCGGCAGAGACCCAGTACTTC
V: TRBV20-1; size: -; D: -; J: TRBJ1-5; CDR3: CSAREPPQHF; DNA: TGCAGTGCTAGGGAGCCGCCCCAGCATTTT
V: TRBV2; size: -; D: -; J: TRBJ2-7; CDR3: CASSGAVGVMREQYF; DNA: TGTGCCAGCAGTGGGGCGGTAGGGGTGATGCGCGAGCAGTACTTC
V: TRBV27; size: -; D: TRBD1; J: TRBJ2-1; CDR3: CASSLYGQETRVEQFF; DNA: TGTGCCAGCAGTTTATATGGACAGGAAACTAGGGTTGAGCAGTTCTTC
V: TRBV3-1/TRBV3-2; size: -; D: -; J: TRBJ2-5; CDR3: CASSHRSRGKETQYF; DNA: TGTGCCAGCAGCCACCGCTCTAGGGGCAAAGAGACCCAGTACTTC
V: TRBV19; size: -; D: TRBD1; J: TRBJ1-2; CDR3: CASTPRGLWYGYTF; DNA: TGTGCCAGTACCCCCAGGGGGCTATGGTATGGCTACACCTTC
V: TRBV4-1; size: -; D: -; J: TRBJ1-1; CDR3: CASSQGRAVGNTEAFF; DNA: TGCGCCAGCAGCCAAGGGAGGGCAGTGGGGAACACTGAAGCTTTCTTT
V: TRBV4-2; size: -; D: -; J: TRBJ1-6; CDR3: CASSQDRIRVNSPLHF; DNA: TGTGCCAGCAGCCAAGATCGAATCAGGGTAAATTCACCCCTCCACTTT
V: TRBV3-1/TRBV3-2; size: -; D: -; J: TRBJ1-4; CDR3: CASSQVRVDHEKLFF; DNA: TGTGCCAGCAGCCAAGTCCGGGTCGATCATGAAAAACTGTTTTTT
V: TRBV5-1; size: -; D: TRBD1; J: TRBJ1-4; CDR3: CASSPRGGINEKLFF; DNA: TGCGCCAGCAGCCCGAGAGGGGGCATTAATGAAAAACTGTTTTTT
V: TRBV20-1; size: -; D: -; J: TRBJ2-3; CDR3: CSARDPPRQYF; DNA: TGCAGTGCTAGAGATCCCCCTCGGCAGTATTTT
V: TRBV12-5; size: -; D: -; J: TRBJ2-2; CDR3: CASGRGVGGELFF; DNA: TGTGCTAGTGGCCGGGGAGTTGGGGGGGAGCTGTTTTTT
V: TRBV5-6; size: -; D: -; J: TRBJ1-3; CDR3: CASSPRGGYGNTIYF; DNA: TGTGCCAGCAGCCCCAGGGGAGGGTATGGAAACACCATATATTTT
V: TRBV18; size: -; D: TRBD1; J: TRBJ1-5; CDR3: CASSRQRDRDDSNQPQHF; DNA: TGTGCCAGCTCACGACAACGGGACAGGGATGATAGCAATCAGCCCCAGCATTTT
V: TRBV2; size: -; D: TRBD1; J: TRBJ1-1; CDR3: CASNKQGADTEAFF; DNA: TGTGCCAGCAATAAACAGGGGGCTGACACTGAAGCTTTCTTT
V: TRBV5-1; size: -; D: TRBD1; J: TRBJ1-5; CDR3: CASSWDSSPNQPQHF; DNA: TGCGCCAGCAGCTGGGACAGTTCCCCCAATCAGCCCCAGCATTTT
V: TRBV18; size: -; D: -; J: TRBJ1-1; CDR3: CASSQRTEREGFF; DNA: TGTGCCAGCTCTCAAAGGACAGAAAGGGAAGGTTTCTTT
V: TRBV9; size: -; D: TRBD1; J: TRBJ1-3; CDR3: CASSQRGPGQGSSGNTIYF; DNA: TGTGCCAGCAGCCAAAGGGGACCGGGACAGGGAAGCTCTGGAAACACCATATATTTT
V: TRBV5-1; size: -; D: -; J: TRBJ1-6; CDR3: CASSKEQGNNSPLHF; DNA: TGCGCCAGCAGCAAAGAACAGGGAAATAATTCACCCCTCCACTTT
V: TRBV19; size: -; D: TRBD2; J: TRBJ2-1; CDR3: CASSTPRTSGNEQFF; DNA: TGTGCCAGTAGTACCCCTCGCACTAGCGGAAATGAGCAGTTCTTC
V: TRBV6-2/TRBV6-3; size: -; D: TRBD1; J: TRBJ1-6; CDR3: CASSYPTGEENYINSPLHF; DNA: TGTGCCAGCAGTTACCCGACAGGGGAGGAAAATTACATTAATTCACCCCTCCACTTT
V: TRBV19; size: -; D: -; J: TRBJ1-1; CDR3: CASSIGRNTEAFF; DNA: TGTGCCAGTAGTATTGGTAGGAACACTGAAGCTTTCTTT
V: TRBV28; size: once; D: -; J: TRBJ1-2; CDR3: CASSLQQLRSNYGYTF; DNA: TGTGCCAGCAGTTTGCAACAGCTCCGGTCTAACTATGGCTACACCTTC
V: TRBV28; size: -; D: -; J: TRBJ1-2; CDR3: CASSRHSAGFGYTF; DNA: TGTGCCAGCAGTCGACATAGCGCCGGTTTTGGCTACACCTTC
V: TRBV5-1; size: few; D: -; J: TRBJ1-3; CDR3: CASSSDSRTSGNTIYF; DNA: TGCGCCAGCAGCTCTGACAGCCGTACCTCTGGAAACACCATATATTTT
V: TRBV12-3/TRBV12-4; size: once; D: -; J: TRBJ1-5; CDR3: CASSFENLPQHF; DNA: TGTGCCAGCAGTTTTGAGAATCTTCCCCAGCATTTT